This T cell receptor (beta chain) was retrieved from a study of early T cells in non-severe SARS-CoV-2 infection. Many counts were recorded for this clonotype. TCRdb used MiXCR to reprocess the 5' RACE reads, holding one entry per CDR3 protein. This table holds roughly 86,000 distinct CDR3 sequences, around 6% found once. CDR3 length: 17 amino acids. Looked up from germline, CDR1 is DFQATT and CDR2 is SNEGSKA (reference sequence). V gave up 5 bases and J gave up 5 bases; unmatched junction bases: 17. The chain has TRBV20-1 and TRBJ2-5; TRBD1 aligns across 10 bases. This receptor was obtained from an adult who was a healthcare worker with PCR-confirmed SARS-CoV-2 infection or an uninfected control (not recorded which). The sequencing input was whole blood. The DNA of the CDR3 is TGCAGTGCTCTTACCGGGACAGGGGCGGCTGAAATGGAGACCCAGTACTTC. It encodes CSALTGTGAAEMETQYF.